This T cell receptor (beta chain) was observed in a study of blood T cell repertoires in COVID-19. This clone was recorded once. The J segment lost 7 bases and the V segment lost 3 bases, leaving 10 bases of the junction unmatched. The germline gives CDR1 MDHEN, CDR2 SYDVKM. The CDR3 has 16 amino acids. The method was immunoSEQ multiplex PCR; TCRdb's version includes in-frame clones alone and lacks a portion of them. The sample lists about 60,000 clones; 90% were seen once. Material for sequencing was peripheral blood. V is TRBV28 and J is TRBJ2-1, with 9 bases that match TRBD2. This TCR derives from a human donor with active COVID-19. The donor label of this sample is uncertain. CDR3 protein: CASSLRGGRALNEQFF. CDR3 bases: TGTGCCAGCAGTTTGAGGGGCGGGAGGGCCTTGAATGAGCAGTTCTTC.